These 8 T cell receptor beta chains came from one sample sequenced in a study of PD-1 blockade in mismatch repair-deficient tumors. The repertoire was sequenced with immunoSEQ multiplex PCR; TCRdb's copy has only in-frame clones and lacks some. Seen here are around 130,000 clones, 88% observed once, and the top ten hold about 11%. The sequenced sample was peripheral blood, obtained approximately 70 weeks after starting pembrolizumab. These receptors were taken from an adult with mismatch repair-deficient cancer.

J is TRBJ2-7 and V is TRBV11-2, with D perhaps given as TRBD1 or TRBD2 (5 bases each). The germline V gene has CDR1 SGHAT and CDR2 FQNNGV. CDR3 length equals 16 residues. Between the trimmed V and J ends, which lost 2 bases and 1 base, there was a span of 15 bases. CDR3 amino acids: CASSLTPDTGSYEQYF. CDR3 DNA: TGTGCCAGCAGCTTAACCCCGGACACGGGGTCCTACGAGCAGTACTTC.

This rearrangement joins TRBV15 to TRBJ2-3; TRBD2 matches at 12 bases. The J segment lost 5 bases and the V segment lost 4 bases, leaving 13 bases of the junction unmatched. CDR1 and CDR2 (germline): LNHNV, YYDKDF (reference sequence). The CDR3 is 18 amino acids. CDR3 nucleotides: TGTGCCACCAGCATCGGGGCTAGCGGGAGGGCCTCGGGAGATACGCAGTATTTT. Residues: CATSIGASGRASGDTQYF.

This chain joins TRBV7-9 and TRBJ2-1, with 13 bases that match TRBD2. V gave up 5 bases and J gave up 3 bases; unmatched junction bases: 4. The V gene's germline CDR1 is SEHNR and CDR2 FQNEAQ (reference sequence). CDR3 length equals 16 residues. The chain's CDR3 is CASSTLAGGLYNEQFF. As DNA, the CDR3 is TGTGCCAGCAGCACACTAGCGGGAGGGCTCTACAATGAGCAGTTCTTC.

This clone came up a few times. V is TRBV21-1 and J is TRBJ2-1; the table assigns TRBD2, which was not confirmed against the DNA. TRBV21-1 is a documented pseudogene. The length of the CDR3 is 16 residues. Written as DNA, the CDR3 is TGTGCCAGCAGCAAAACGGTGACTAGCGGGAGTAATGAGCAGTTCTTC. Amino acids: CASSKTVTSGSNEQFF.

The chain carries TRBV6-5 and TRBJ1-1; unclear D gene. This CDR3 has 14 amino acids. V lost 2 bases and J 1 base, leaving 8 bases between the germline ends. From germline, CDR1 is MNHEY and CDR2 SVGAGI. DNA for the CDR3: TGTGCCAGCAGTTACGGGTCAGGGAACACTGAAGCTTTCTTT. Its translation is CASSYGSGNTEAFF.

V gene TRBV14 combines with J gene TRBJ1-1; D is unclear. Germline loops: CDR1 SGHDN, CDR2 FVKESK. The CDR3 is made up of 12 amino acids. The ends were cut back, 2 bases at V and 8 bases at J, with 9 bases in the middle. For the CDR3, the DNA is TGTGCCAGCAGCCAAACAGAGAGCGAAGCTTTCTTT. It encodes CASSQTESEAFF.

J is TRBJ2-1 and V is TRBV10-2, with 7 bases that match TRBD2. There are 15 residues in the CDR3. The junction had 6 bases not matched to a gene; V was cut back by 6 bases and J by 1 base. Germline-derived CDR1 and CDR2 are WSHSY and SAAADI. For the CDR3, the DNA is TGCGCCAGCAGGGGATCTAGCGGATCCTACAATGAGCAGTTCTTC. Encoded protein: CASRGSSGSYNEQFF.

CDR3 in amino acids: CASSLEFRLADDYEQYF. The DNA for the CDR3 is TGTGCCAGCAGCTTGGAGTTTAGACTAGCGGATGACTACGAGCAGTACTTC. The chain uses TRBV5-6 and TRBJ2-7; 9 bases are a match to TRBD2. Unmatched junction bases numbered 10, after V lost 0 bases and J lost 3 bases. Germline CDR1 reads SGHDT; CDR2 reads YYEEEE. The CDR3 sequence is 17 residues long. The whole variable domain, remainder taken from reference TRBV5-6 and TRBJ2-7, is DAGVTQSPTHLIKTRGQQVTLRCSPKSGHDTVSWYQQALGQGPQFIFQYYEEEERQRGNFPDRFSGHQFPNYSSELNVNALLLGDSALYLCASSLEFRLADDYEQYFGPGTRLTVT.